These 21 T cell receptor beta chains came from one sample sequenced in a study of blood T cell repertoires in COVID-19. Method: immunoSEQ multiplex PCR; TCRdb's copy keeps in-frame clones and lacks some. The data show 200,000 or so clones, about nine tenths seen once. Sequenced: peripheral blood. The receptors were gathered from a woman aged 45 to 65 with acute or convalescent COVID-19.

The chain has TRBV2 and TRBJ2-1, with 12 bases lining up with TRBD2. This CDR3 has 15 amino acids. The germline gives CDR1 SNHLY, CDR2 FYNNEI. V shed 6 bases, J shed 7 bases, and the junction held 7 bases outside the gene matches. This CDR3 reads CASRALAGGPNEQFF. The CDR3 region has the DNA TGTGCCAGCAGGGCCCTAGCGGGAGGGCCGAATGAGCAGTTCTTC.

This chain joins TRBV9 and TRBJ2-3, with TRBD2 matching 10 bases. V shed 3 bases and J 1 base; nucleotides not matched to a gene: 5. The CDR3 has 16 amino acids. Germline CDR1 SGDLS, CDR2 YYNGEE. The DNA for the CDR3 is TGTGCCAGCAGCGCATACCTAGCGGGGGGCACAGATACGCAGTATTTT. Its protein product is CASSAYLAGGTDTQYF.

The chain uses TRBV6-2 or TRBV6-3 and TRBJ1-1; D is ambiguous. In germline, CDR1 is MNHEY, CDR2 SVGEGT. The CDR3 is 14 amino acids. V lost 2 bases, J lost 0 bases, and 7 bases lay in between. The CDR3 is CASSYRLLNTEAFF. In DNA form, the CDR3 reads TGTGCCAGCAGTTACCGACTCTTGAACACTGAAGCTTTCTTT.

This chain connects TRBV3-1 (or the pseudogene TRBV3-2) to TRBJ1-2; D uncertain. The CDR3 totals 12 residues. V was cut by 0 bases and J by 6 bases, with 5 bases left in between. The V gene's germline CDR1 is LGHDT and CDR2 YNNKEL (reference sequence). CDR3 amino acids: CASSQDRDGYTF. The CDR3 DNA sequence: TGTGCCAGCAGCCAAGACCGGGATGGCTACACCTTC.

The rearrangement uses TRBV29-1 and TRBJ1-1; TRBD1 is a possible D gene (6 bases). This CDR3 has 13 residues. V lost 4 bases and J 7 bases, leaving 16 bases between the germline ends. Germline CDR1 reads SQVTM; CDR2 reads ANQGSEA. The CDR3 region is CSVGEGGLDEAFF. CDR3 DNA: TGCAGCGTTGGAGAGGGGGGGCTGGATGAAGCTTTCTTT.

The J gene is TRBJ2-3, the V gene TRBV7-9; possibly TRBD1 for D (6 bases). V lost 7 bases, J lost 4 bases, and 12 bases lay in between. CDR1 is SEHNR and CDR2 is FQNEAQ in the germline V gene (reference sequence). This CDR3 is 13 amino acids long. CDR3 nucleotides: TGTGCCAGCACCACCCCAGGGGCAGATACGCAGTATTTT. It yields the protein CASTTPGADTQYF. Variable domain in full (rest from reference TRBV7-9 and TRBJ2-3): DTGVSQNPRHKITKRGQNVTFRCDPISEHNRLYWYRQTLGQGPEFLTYFQNEAQLEKSRLLSDRFSAERPKGSFSTLEIQRTEQGDSAMYLCASTTPGADTQYFGPGTRLTVL.

The rearrangement joins TRBV18 to TRBJ1-2; D is undetermined. The CDR3 covers 17 residues. Germline V lookup: CDR1 KGHSH, CDR2 LQKENI. V was trimmed by 2 bases and J by 8 bases, leaving 24 bases between them. The CDR3 sequence is CASSPTTILRSREGYTF. CDR3 in DNA: TGTGCCAGCTCACCAACCACCATCCTAAGGTCAAGGGAGGGCTACACCTTC.

The chain has TRBV5-4 and TRBJ2-7, with TRBD2 matching 8 bases. The CDR3 spans 14 residues. Per germline, CDR1 SGHNT and CDR2 YYREEE (reference sequence). V was clipped by 3 bases and J by 4 bases; unmatched bases: 6. This CDR3 reads CASSSGLVSYEQYF. Here the CDR3 DNA reads TGTGCCAGCAGCTCGGGACTAGTCTCTTACGAGCAGTACTTC.

V gene TRBV30 combines with J gene TRBJ1-2, with TRBD1 matching over 9 bases. The length of the CDR3 is 14 residues. The V gene's germline CDR1 is GTSNPN and CDR2 SVGIG (reference sequence). V dropped 6 bases and J dropped 6; count of bases not matched to a gene: 11. In DNA form, the CDR3 reads TGTGCCTGTCCCCCCGGGGGACAGGGCAATGGCTACACCTTC. It translates to CACPPGGQGNGYTF.

V usage is TRBV19 and J usage is TRBJ1-3; the match to TRBD1 covers 8 bases. Germline CDR1 is LNHDA and CDR2 is SQIVND (reference sequence). The V and J ends lost 5 bases and 4 bases, in that order; junction bases with no gene match: 4. The CDR3 spans 14 residues. Here the CDR3 reads CASSPGQVGNTIYF. CDR3 bases: TGTGCCAGTAGTCCGGGACAGGTGGGAAACACCATATATTTT.

The rearrangement uses TRBV6-5 and TRBJ1-1; TRBD1 is a possible D gene (6 bases). Germline assignment: CDR1 MNHEY and CDR2 SVGAGI. Trimming shortened V by 6 bases and J by 1 base, and 15 bases separated the two germline ends. The length of the CDR3 is 15 residues. This CDR3 reads CASRGIQGWNTEAFF. In DNA form, the CDR3 reads TGTGCCAGCAGGGGGATACAGGGATGGAACACTGAAGCTTTCTTT.

This chain joins TRBV27 and TRBJ1-4; D gene uncertain. The V and J ends lost 6 bases and 4 bases respectively, with 9 bases between them. The CDR3 loop spans 13 amino acids. Looked up from germline, CDR1 is MNHEY and CDR2 is SMNVEV (reference sequence). DNA of the CDR3: TGTGCCAGCAGCTTACAGATTAATGAAAAACTGTTTTTT. This translates into CASSLQINEKLFF.

The chain has TRBV18 and TRBJ2-3, with 12 bases that match TRBD2. Germline V gives CDR1 KGHSH, CDR2 LQKENI. Trimming at V came to 8 bases and at J to 2 bases, leaving 5 bases not matched to a gene. This CDR3 spans 15 amino acids. The CDR3 protein is CASSRLAGDTDTQYF. CDR3 coding DNA: TGTGCCAGCAGCCGACTAGCGGGGGACACAGATACGCAGTATTTT.

This chain connects TRBV29-1 to TRBJ2-6, with D perhaps matching TRBD2 (6 bases). V was cut by 6 bases and J by 0 bases, with 18 bases left in between. The CDR3 loop spans 17 amino acids. CDR1 and CDR2 (germline): SQVTM, ANQGSEA. CDR3 loop: CSVALEGKSSGANVLTF. The CDR3 bases are TGCAGCGTCGCCTTGGAGGGAAAGTCCTCTGGGGCCAACGTCCTGACTTTC.

CDR3 residues: CASGLGAAGETQYF. DNA of the CDR3: TGTGCTAGTGGTTTGGGGGCCGCGGGGGAGACCCAGTACTTC. The V gene is TRBV12-5, the J gene TRBJ2-5; possible D gene TRBD2, 6 bases. Germline CDR1 and CDR2: LGHNT and FRNRAP. Trimming shortened V by 1 base and J by 5 bases, and 11 bases separated the two germline ends. The CDR3 consists of 14 residues.

The chain couples TRBV6-5 to TRBJ1-6; D might be TRBD1 (5 bases). The CDR3 totals 15 residues. The germline V gene has CDR1 MNHEY and CDR2 SVGAGI. V lost 6 bases and J lost 2, with 11 bases in between. The CDR3 here is CASRLGEAYNSPLHF. As DNA, the CDR3 is TGTGCCAGCAGGCTGGGGGAGGCCTATAATTCACCCCTCCACTTT.

The V call is TRBV21-1, the J call TRBJ1-3. TRBV21-1 is deemed a pseudogene. The CDR3 totals 15 residues. The CDR3 protein is CASISLGRSGNTIYF. The CDR3 bases are TGTGCCAGCATAAGCCTAGGCCGCTCTGGAAACACCATATATTTT.

The CDR3 protein is CASSSIPRQGQVCTDTQYF. CDR3 bases: TGTGCCAGCAGCTCGATACCTCGACAGGGGCAGGTATGTACAGATACGCAGTATTTT. This chain uses TRBV7-4 with TRBJ2-3, with 8 bases lining up with TRBD1. The CDR3 is 19 residues long. V was pared by 4 bases and J by 3 bases, with 18 bases of the junction left unmatched. The germline V gene has CDR1 SGHVT and CDR2 SQSDAQ.

The chain combines TRBV15 with TRBJ2-7, with D possibly being TRBD1 (6 bases). This CDR3 has 14 residues. Trimming pared 2 bases from V and 7 bases from J, leaving 15 bases between. The germline gives CDR1 LNHNV, CDR2 YYDKDF (reference sequence). CDR3 DNA: TGTGCCACCAGCAGAAGTACACAGGGCTGGGAGCAGTACTTC. Translation: CATSRSTQGWEQYF.

This chain joins TRBV19 and TRBJ1-2; a weak D match, TRBD1 (5 bases). CDR3 size: 15 residues. Trimming took off 8 bases at V and 5 bases at J, with 21 bases between the two ends. Germline CDR1 and CDR2: LNHDA and SQIVND (reference sequence). CDR3 sequence: CASGVLDTDRYGYTF. The CDR3 DNA reads TGTGCCAGTGGAGTACTGGACACCGACAGATATGGCTACACCTTC.

V is TRBV24-1 and J is TRBJ2-1, with 10 bases fitting TRBD1. The CDR3 contains 16 residues. Per germline, CDR1 KGHDR and CDR2 SFDVKD. V was clipped by 3 bases and J by 7 bases; unmatched bases: 8. The DNA of the CDR3 is TGTGCCACCAGTGATGACGGGACAGGGGCGGAGAATGAGCAGTTCTTC. This translates into CATSDDGTGAENEQFF.